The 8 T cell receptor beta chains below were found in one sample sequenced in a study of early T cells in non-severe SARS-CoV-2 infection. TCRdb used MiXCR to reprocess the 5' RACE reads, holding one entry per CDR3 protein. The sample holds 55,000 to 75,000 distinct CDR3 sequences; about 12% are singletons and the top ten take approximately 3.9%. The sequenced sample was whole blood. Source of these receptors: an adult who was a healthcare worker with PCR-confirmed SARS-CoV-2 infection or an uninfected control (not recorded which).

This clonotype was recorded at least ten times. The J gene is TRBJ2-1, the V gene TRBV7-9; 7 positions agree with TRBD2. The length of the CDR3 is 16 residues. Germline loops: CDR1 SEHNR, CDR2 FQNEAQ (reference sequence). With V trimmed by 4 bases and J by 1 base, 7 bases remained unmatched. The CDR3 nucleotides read TGTGCCAGCAGCTCCCGGATAGCGGGTTCCTACAATGAGCAGTTCTTC. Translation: CASSSRIAGSYNEQFF.

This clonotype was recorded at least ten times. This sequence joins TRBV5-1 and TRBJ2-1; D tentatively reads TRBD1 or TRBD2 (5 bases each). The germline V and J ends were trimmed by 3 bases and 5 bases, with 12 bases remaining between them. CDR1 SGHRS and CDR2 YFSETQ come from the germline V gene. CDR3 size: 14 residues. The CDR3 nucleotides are TGCGCCAGCAGCTCGGGACGGTACAACAATGAGCAGTTCTTC. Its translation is CASSSGRYNNEQFF.

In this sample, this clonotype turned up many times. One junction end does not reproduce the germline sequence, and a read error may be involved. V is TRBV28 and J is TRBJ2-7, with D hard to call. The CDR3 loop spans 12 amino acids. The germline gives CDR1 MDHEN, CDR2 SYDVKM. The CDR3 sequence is CASSPGPYRRNF. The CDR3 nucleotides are TGTGCCAGCAGCCCCGGACCATACCGGCGGAACTTC.

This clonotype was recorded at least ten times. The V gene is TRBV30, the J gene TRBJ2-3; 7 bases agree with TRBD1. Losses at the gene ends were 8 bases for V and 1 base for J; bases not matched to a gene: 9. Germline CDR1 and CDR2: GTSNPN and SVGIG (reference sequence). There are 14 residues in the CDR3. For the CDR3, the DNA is TGTGCCCATATACCGGGACAGCGCACAGATACGCAGTATTTT. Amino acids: CAHIPGQRTDTQYF.

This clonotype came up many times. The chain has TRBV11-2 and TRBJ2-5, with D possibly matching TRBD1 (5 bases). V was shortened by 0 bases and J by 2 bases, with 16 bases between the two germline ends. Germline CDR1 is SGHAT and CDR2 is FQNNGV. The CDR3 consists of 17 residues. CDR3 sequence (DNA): TGTGCCAGCAGCTTAGATGGGTTTGCAGGGCGACAAGAGACCCAGTACTTC. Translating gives CASSLDGFAGRQETQYF. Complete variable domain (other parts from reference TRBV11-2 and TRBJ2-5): EAGVAQSPRYKIIEKRQSVAFWCNPISGHATLYWYQQILGQGPKLLIQFQNNGVVDDSQLPKDRFSAERLKGVDSTLKIQPAKLEDSAVYLCASSLDGFAGRQETQYFGPGTRLLVL.

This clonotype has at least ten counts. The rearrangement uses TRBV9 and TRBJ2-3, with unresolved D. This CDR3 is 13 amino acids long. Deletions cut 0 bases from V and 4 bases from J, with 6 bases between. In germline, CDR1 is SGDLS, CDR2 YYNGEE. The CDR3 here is CASSVEAADTQYF. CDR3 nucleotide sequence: TGTGCCAGCAGCGTAGAGGCAGCAGATACGCAGTATTTT. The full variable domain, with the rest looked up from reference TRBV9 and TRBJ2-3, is DSGVTQTPKHLITATGQRVTLRCSPRSGDLSVYWYQQSLDQGLQFLIQYYNGEERAKGNILERFSAQQFPDLHSELNLSSLELGDSALYFCASSVEAADTQYFGPGTRLTVL.

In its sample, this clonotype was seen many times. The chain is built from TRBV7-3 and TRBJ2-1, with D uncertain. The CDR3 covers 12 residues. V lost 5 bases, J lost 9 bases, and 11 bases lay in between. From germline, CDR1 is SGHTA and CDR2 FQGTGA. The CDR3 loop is CASSNSGGEQFF. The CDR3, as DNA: TGTGCCAGCAGCAACTCCGGCGGTGAGCAGTTCTTC.

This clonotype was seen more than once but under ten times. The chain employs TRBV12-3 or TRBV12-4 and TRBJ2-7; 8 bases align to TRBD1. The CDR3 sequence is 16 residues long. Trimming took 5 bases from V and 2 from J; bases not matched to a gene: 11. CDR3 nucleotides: TGTGCCAGCAGTCCTCGCCGGACAGGGTCCCCCTACGAGCAGTACTTC. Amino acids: CASSPRRTGSPYEQYF.